Following are 27 T cell receptor beta chains from one sample sequenced in a study of shared clonotypes between healthy human individuals. Here immunoSEQ multiplex PCR was the method, and the copy in TCRdb shows in-frame clones only, minus some. The sample lists roughly 300,000 clones; over 75% were seen once. The sample was memory CD8+ T cells sorted from blood. Indicated subset: CD45RO+ cells pooled with CCR7-negative TemRA cells. The receptors come from a man aged 18-30 years in good health.

The V call is TRBV28, the J call TRBJ1-2; 7 bases align to TRBD1. V was clipped by 6 bases and J by 3 bases; unmatched bases: 4. This CDR3 contains 13 residues. Germline lookup yields CDR1 MDHEN and CDR2 SYDVKM. The CDR3 here is CASRGRGYYGYTF. CDR3 nucleotides: TGTGCCAGCAGGGGCAGGGGGTACTATGGCTACACCTTC.

This clone was detected once. The chain uses TRBV6-5 and TRBJ1-2, with D perhaps TRBD1 (5 bases). The CDR3 contains 14 residues. Germline loops: CDR1 MNHEY, CDR2 SVGAGI. Trimming pared 1 base from V and 7 bases from J, leaving 13 bases between. The DNA of the CDR3 is TGTGCCAGCAGTTACTGGGGGGGTTTGTCTGGCTACACCTTC. This encodes CASSYWGGLSGYTF.

This rearrangement joins TRBV4-3 to TRBJ2-3, with D possibly matching TRBD1 (6 bases). Germline CDR1 reads LGHNA; CDR2 reads YSLEER. The CDR3 loop spans 15 amino acids. With 2 bases removed from V and 0 bases from J, the gap between germline ends came to 9 bases. CDR3 loop: CASSQLTGSTDTQYF. In nucleotides, the CDR3 is TGCGCCAGCAGCCAACTTACAGGGAGCACAGATACGCAGTATTTT.

The V and J genes are TRBV9 and TRBJ1-1, with D possibly TRBD1 on 5 matching bases. CDR1 is SGDLS and CDR2 is YYNGEE in the germline V gene. The germline V and J ends were trimmed by 3 bases and 1 base, with 13 bases remaining between them. The CDR3 loop spans 15 amino acids. CDR3 amino acids: CASSASTGRNTEAFF. CDR3 DNA: TGTGCCAGCAGCGCGAGCACAGGACGGAACACTGAAGCTTTCTTT.

The chain employs TRBV4-1 and TRBJ2-7, with 7 bases identical to TRBD2. The CDR3 spans 15 residues. The ends lost 0 bases at V and 0 bases at J; junction bases unmatched: 2. Germline V gene lookup returns CDR1 MGHRA and CDR2 YSYEKL. The CDR3 DNA reads as TGCGCCAGCAGCCAAGAGGCGGGGGTCTCCTACGAGCAGTACTTC. Protein product: CASSQEAGVSYEQYF.

With regard to this clone: This sample also contains other DNA sequences that code for the same CDR3. The V and J genes are TRBV28 and TRBJ1-2; TRBD1 might be the D (5 bases). V shed 2 bases and J shed 5 bases, with 12 bases lying between them. Germline lookup yields CDR1 MDHEN and CDR2 SYDVKM. CDR3 length: 14 amino acids. In DNA, the CDR3 is TGTGCCAGCAGTTTACAGGGTGCTGGATATGGCTACACCTTC. This encodes CASSLQGAGYGYTF.

This chain connects TRBV18 to TRBJ2-1; the match to TRBD2 covers 9 bases. Trimming cost V 5 bases and J 4 bases; bases outside gene matches: 12. CDR3 size: 17 residues. Germline values: CDR1 KGHSH, CDR2 LQKENI. CDR3 sequence: CASSGGFLAGIYNEQFF. The CDR3 bases are TGTGCCAGCTCAGGCGGGTTTCTAGCGGGGATTTACAATGAGCAGTTCTTC. Supplemented by reference TRBV18 and TRBJ2-1, the full variable domain reads NAGVMQNPRHLVRRRGQEARLRCSPMKGHSHVYWYRQLPEEGLKFMVYLQKENIIDESGMPKERFSAEFPKEGPSILRIQQVVRGDSAAYFCASSGGFLAGIYNEQFFGPGTRLTVL.

This chain uses TRBV7-9 with TRBJ1-1; 8 nucleotides agree with TRBD1. The trim removed 4 bases at V and 6 bases at J, leaving 7 bases unmatched. Germline loops: CDR1 SEHNR, CDR2 FQNEAQ (reference sequence). This CDR3 contains 14 residues. CDR3 protein: CASSSPGQGSEAFF. CDR3 nucleotides: TGTGCCAGCAGCTCCCCCGGACAGGGTTCTGAAGCTTTCTTT.

The chain joins TRBV28 to TRBJ2-2, with D perhaps matching TRBD1 (6 bases). Germline values: CDR1 MDHEN, CDR2 SYDVKM. V lost 3 bases, J lost 0 bases, and 11 bases lay in between. This CDR3 has 16 amino acids. CDR3 nucleotide sequence: TGTGCCAGCAGTTTGGGGACATCCCCGAACACCGGGGAGCTGTTTTTT. Encoded protein: CASSLGTSPNTGELFF.

The chain is built from TRBV2 and TRBJ2-2; D unclear. The CDR3 runs to 14 residues. Germline lookup yields CDR1 SNHLY and CDR2 FYNNEI. V shed 2 bases and J shed 1 base, with 5 bases lying between them. CDR3 DNA: TGTGCCAGCAGTGAACAACTGAACACCGGGGAGCTGTTTTTT. Its protein product is CASSEQLNTGELFF. The full variable domain, its missing parts supplied by reference TRBV2 and TRBJ2-2, is EPEVTQTPSHQVTQMGQEVILRCVPISNHLYFYWYRQILGQKVEFLVSFYNNEISEKSEIFDDQFSVERPDGSNFTLKIRSTKLEDSAMYFCASSEQLNTGELFFGEGSRLTVL.

The V gene is TRBV10-2, the J gene TRBJ2-4; no firm D call. CDR1 and CDR2 from the germline V gene are WSHSY and SAAADI. The length of the CDR3 is 14 residues. The V and J ends lost 3 bases and 9 bases respectively, with 15 bases between them. CDR3 in DNA: TGCGCCAGCAGTGAAATACAGACGGTTAGCATTCAGTACTTC. Residues: CASSEIQTVSIQYF.

V and J are TRBV11-2 and TRBJ1-6; tentatively, D is TRBD1 (5 bases). Germline values: CDR1 SGHAT, CDR2 FQNNGV. V was shortened by 2 bases and J by 7 bases, with 9 bases between the two germline ends. The CDR3 sequence is 14 residues long. The CDR3: CASSLSGSNSPLHF. The CDR3 coding sequence is TGTGCCAGCAGCTTATCAGGGTCAAATTCACCCCTCCACTTT.

The CDR3 spells CASSVSGIIGNEQFF. CDR3 nucleotide sequence: TGTGCCAGTTCCGTCTCCGGGATTATCGGCAATGAGCAGTTCTTC. V usage is TRBV9 and J usage is TRBJ2-1, with D tentatively TRBD2 (5 bases). Germline assignment: CDR1 SGDLS and CDR2 YYNGEE. With 8 bases removed from V and 6 bases from J, the gap between germline ends came to 21 bases. CDR3 size: 15 residues.

The chain joins TRBV4-1 to TRBJ2-3; the match to TRBD1 covers 9 bases. V lost 3 bases to trimming and J lost 0 bases; unmatched junction nucleotides: 4. Germline loops: CDR1 MGHRA, CDR2 YSYEKL. The CDR3 is 16 amino acids. The CDR3 DNA reads TGCGCCAGCAGCCAGAGGACAGGGGCGAGCACAGATACGCAGTATTTT. Its translation is CASSQRTGASTDTQYF.

This clone has a handful of counts. The chain combines TRBV5-6 with TRBJ2-3, with a possible D match to TRBD1 (5 bases). CDR1 and CDR2 (germline): SGHDT, YYEEEE. Trimming cost V 4 bases and J 5 bases, with 8 bases left between them. The CDR3 consists of 12 residues. CDR3 protein: CASSPGQDTQYF. Here the CDR3 DNA reads TGTGCCAGCAGCCCAGGGCAAGATACGCAGTATTTT.

This clone was seen ten or more times. At the DNA level, this CDR3 is encoded by other sequences in the same sample as well. The chain employs TRBV13 and TRBJ2-7; the D call may be TRBD1 or TRBD2 (6 bases each). Germline values: CDR1 PRHDT, CDR2 FYEKMQ (reference sequence). The V gene lost 6 bases and the J gene lost 2 bases, with 17 bases spanning the gap. This CDR3 is built from 15 residues. The CDR3 DNA is TGTGCCAGCAGATGGAGGGGGACACCGACCTACGAGCAGTACTTC. Amino acids: CASRWRGTPTYEQYF.

As to this clone: The same CDR3 is also encoded by other DNA sequences in this sample. The V gene is TRBV13, the J gene TRBJ2-7, with D hard to call. CDR1 and CDR2 from the germline V gene are PRHDT and FYEKMQ (reference sequence). The CDR3 length is 13 residues. Trimming cost V 6 bases and J 1 base, with 10 bases left between them. This chain's CDR3 is CASSLGSSYEQYF. For the CDR3, the DNA is TGTGCCAGCAGTCTAGGGTCGTCCTACGAGCAGTACTTC.

The rearrangement links TRBV29-1 to TRBJ2-1; D possibly corresponds to TRBD1 (5 bases). Trimming took 4 bases from V and 3 from J, leaving 13 bases between them. The CDR3 extends over 14 amino acids. Per the germline V gene, CDR1 is SQVTM and CDR2 is ANQGSEA. The CDR3 DNA reads as TGCAGCGTTGCCCCTGGGGCAGTCTACAATGAGCAGTTCTTC. Translation gives CSVAPGAVYNEQFF.

This chain connects TRBV9 to TRBJ2-1; 8 bases line up with TRBD1. Per the germline V gene, CDR1 is SGDLS and CDR2 is YYNGEE. V trimming: 3 bases; J trimming: 9 bases; junction bases outside the gene matches: 8. The length of the CDR3 is 14 residues. CDR3 region: CASSARTGFSEQFF. For the CDR3, the DNA is TGTGCCAGCAGCGCCCGGACAGGGTTTAGTGAGCAGTTCTTC.

V is TRBV10-3 and J is TRBJ2-4; either TRBD1 or TRBD2 may supply D (6 bases each). CDR1 is ENHRY and CDR2 is SYGVKD in the germline V gene. Trimming took 7 bases from V and 7 from J, leaving 14 bases between them. The CDR3 has 13 residues. CDR3 loop: CAINDPGANIQYF. CDR3 bases: TGTGCCATCAATGATCCGGGGGCGAACATTCAGTACTTC.

The rearrangement links TRBV9 to TRBJ2-3; no clear D. Looked up from germline, CDR1 is SGDLS and CDR2 is YYNGEE. The CDR3 totals 11 residues. V was clipped by 4 bases and J by 8 bases, with 8 bases between them. The chain's CDR3 is CASSPLGTQYF. CDR3 nucleotide sequence: TGTGCCAGCAGCCCTCTCGGTACGCAGTATTTT.

This sequence joins TRBV9 and TRBJ2-3; perhaps TRBD2 as D (7 bases). CDR3 length equals 16 residues. The germline V and J ends were trimmed by 3 bases and 4 bases, with 18 bases remaining between them. In germline, CDR1 is SGDLS, CDR2 YYNGEE. CDR3 bases: TGTGCCAGCAGCGGCTGGAAAGGGGGGGCCCCAGATACGCAGTATTTT. This encodes CASSGWKGGAPDTQYF.

The chain has TRBV19 and TRBJ2-7, with 8 bases fitting TRBD1. The V segment lost 2 bases and the J segment 2 bases; nucleotides outside the gene matches: 5. Germline V gives CDR1 LNHDA, CDR2 SQIVND (reference sequence). The CDR3 has 15 residues. The CDR3 nucleotides are TGTGCCAGTAGTATATGGACAGGGAATACCTACGAGCAGTACTTC. Protein product: CASSIWTGNTYEQYF.

The V call is TRBV5-4, the J call TRBJ2-7, with D tentatively TRBD1 or TRBD2 (6 bases each). V was trimmed by 5 bases and J by 7 bases, leaving 16 bases between them. This CDR3 has 13 residues. The germline CDR1 and CDR2 sequences are SGHNT and YYREEE (reference sequence). CDR3 nucleotides: TGTGCCAGCAGTGCCAATCGGGGGCCAGAGCAGTACTTC. Translation: CASSANRGPEQYF.

This chain uses TRBV28 with TRBJ2-3; D gene uncertain. In germline, CDR1 is MDHEN, CDR2 SYDVKM. The CDR3 totals 12 residues. The V end was cut by 5 bases, the J end by 4 bases, with 7 bases between. In nucleotides, the CDR3 is TGTGCCAGCAGTGGGTACGCAGATACGCAGTATTTT. This sequence encodes CASSGYADTQYF.

This chain uses TRBV30 with TRBJ1-3, with D possibly being TRBD1 (6 bases). V lost 8 bases and J 0 bases, leaving 20 bases between the germline ends. The germline V gene encodes CDR1 GTSNPN and CDR2 SVGIG (reference sequence). This CDR3 contains 16 residues. The CDR3 DNA follows: TGTGCCCTCGAAGGGGGGGGATATAACTCTGGAAACACCATATATTTT. Amino acids: CALEGGGYNSGNTIYF.

The V call is TRBV27, the J call TRBJ1-4; tentative D call: TRBD1 (5 bases). This CDR3 spans 14 amino acids. V was pared by 2 bases and J by 3 bases, with 7 bases between. Germline lookup yields CDR1 MNHEY and CDR2 SMNVEV (reference sequence). Here the CDR3 DNA reads TGTGCCAGCAGTTTAGTAGGGGCTAATGAAAAACTGTTTTTT. Its protein is CASSLVGANEKLFF. Full variable domain (outside the CDR3, taken from reference TRBV27 and TRBJ1-4): EAQVTQNPRYLITVTGKKLTVTCSQNMNHEYMSWYRQDPGLGLRQIYYSMNVEVTDKGDVPEGYKVSRKEKRNFPLILESPSPNQTSLYFCASSLVGANEKLFFGSGTQLSVL.